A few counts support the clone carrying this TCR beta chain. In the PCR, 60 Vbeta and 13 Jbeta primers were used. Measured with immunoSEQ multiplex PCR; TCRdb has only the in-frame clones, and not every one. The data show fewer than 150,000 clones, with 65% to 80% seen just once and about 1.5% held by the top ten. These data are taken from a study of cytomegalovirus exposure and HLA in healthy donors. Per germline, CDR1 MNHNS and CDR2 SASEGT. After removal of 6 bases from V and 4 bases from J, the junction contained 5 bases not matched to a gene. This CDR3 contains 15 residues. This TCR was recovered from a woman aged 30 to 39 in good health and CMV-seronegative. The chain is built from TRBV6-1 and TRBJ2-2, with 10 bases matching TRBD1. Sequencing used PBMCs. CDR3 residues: CASRGWTGGTGELFF. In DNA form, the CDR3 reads TGTGCCAGCAGGGGATGGACAGGGGGCACCGGGGAGCTGTTTTTT.